This T cell receptor (beta chain) was identified during a study of T cell responses to AZD1222 COVID-19 vaccine. Produced via immunoSEQ multiplex PCR; TCRdb's table is partial and in-frame only. This table holds roughly 200,000 clones, over 85% found once. This CDR3 has 11 amino acids. V lost 3 bases and J 5 bases, leaving 7 bases between the germline ends. CDR1 is DFQATT, CDR2 SNEGSKA, per germline (reference sequence). The chain couples TRBV20-1 to TRBJ2-5; D not resolved. Source: peripheral blood, taken 28 days after the second dose of the MenACWY control vaccine. The sequence was collected from an adult who received the MenACWY meningococcal vaccine as a control. CDR3 protein: CSARLSETQYF. In DNA, the CDR3 is TGCAGTGCTAGGCTGAGCGAGACCCAGTACTTC.